A selection of T cell receptor beta chains follows, all from one sample in a study of T cells in Graves' hyperthyroidism and ophthalmopathy. TCRdb re-analysed the multiplex PCR reads in MiXCR, keeping a single row per CDR3 protein. This sample yields roughly 250,000 distinct CDR3 sequences, of which over 20% are seen a single time; about 60% belongs to the top ten. Sequencing input: blood. These receptors were collected from a man younger than 45 with Graves' ophthalmopathy. Both conserved end residues are trimmed from each CDR3. A row's size may be missing; if present it is once, few, many or a size class.

v_call | clone_size | cdr3_aa
TRBV5-1 | - | ASSSGDLGDIQY
TRBV11-1 | few | ASTESAKNIQY
TRBV7-9 | - | ASSLVAGGTSYEQY
TRBV27 | - | ASRTTGDRYGYT
TRBV20-1 | many | SASNSNTEAF
TRBV4-2 | - | ASSRDLLGYEQY
TRBV14 | - | ASSHTGTSGTGYNEQF
TRBV6-9 | - | ASSSSPTSRYTQY
TRBV19 | - | ASSRTGGSYNEQF
TRBV10-3 | - | AISVGGFGTEAF